These 12 T cell receptor beta chains originate from one sample sequenced in a study of identical twins. MiXCR was run by TCRdb on the 5' RACE reads, yielding one entry per CDR3 protein. Of a few hundred thousand distinct CDR3 sequences listed, about a fifth are singletons. Sequencing was performed on naive T cells sorted from blood. Receptors originate from a man between 45 and 60 years old in good health.

The sample holds many counts of this clonotype. The rearrangement links TRBV20-1 to TRBJ2-2; D gene unclear. The CDR3 is 14 residues long. CDR1 and CDR2 (germline): DFQATT, SNEGSKA (reference sequence). V was cut by 0 bases and J by 2 bases, with 7 bases left in between. The DNA for the CDR3 is TGCAGTGCTAGAGATGCGAATAACACCGGGGAGCTGTTTTTT. Protein sequence: CSARDANNTGELFF.

The chain joins TRBV11-2 to TRBJ2-5; no firm D call. Germline-derived CDR1 and CDR2 are SGHAT and FQNNGV. CDR3 size: 15 residues. Trimming cost V 1 base and J 6 bases, with 15 bases left between them. CDR3 bases: TGTGCCAGCAGCTTAGCCCGAAATGGTTGGCAGACCCAGTACTTC. This sequence encodes CASSLARNGWQTQYF. Combining the CDR3 with reference TRBV11-2 and TRBJ2-5 gives the whole variable domain EAGVAQSPRYKIIEKRQSVAFWCNPISGHATLYWYQQILGQGPKLLIQFQNNGVVDDSQLPKDRFSAERLKGVDSTLKIQPAKLEDSAVYLCASSLARNGWQTQYFGPGTRLLVL.

This clonotype was found a few times. The chain links TRBV6-2 or TRBV6-3 to TRBJ1-1, with D possibly being TRBD1 (6 bases). The CDR3 loop spans 15 amino acids. Germline CDR1 and CDR2: MNHEY and SVGEGT. Trimming pared 2 bases from V and 3 bases from J, leaving 13 bases between. CDR3 in DNA: TGTGCCAGCAGTTACCTCGGACAGCTTTACACTGAAGCTTTCTTT. Translation: CASSYLGQLYTEAFF.

This clonotype has a handful of counts. CDR3: CSVSPDNYVVGSSYNEQFF. The CDR3, as DNA: TGCAGCGTCTCCCCGGATAACTACGTTGTGGGTAGCTCCTACAATGAGCAGTTCTTC. The chain combines TRBV29-1 with TRBJ2-1; D is undetermined. The CDR3 length is 19 residues. Per germline, CDR1 SQVTM and CDR2 ANQGSEA. Trimming stripped 6 bases from V and 0 bases from J, with 27 bases between.

The chain employs TRBV6-2 or TRBV6-3 and TRBJ1-1; possibly TRBD1 for D (6 bases). Germline loops: CDR1 MNHEY, CDR2 SVGEGT. This CDR3 comprises 15 residues. The V gene lost 2 bases and the J gene lost 0 bases, with 10 bases spanning the gap. The DNA for the CDR3 is TGTGCCAGCAGTTACCTCGGACAGTTGAACACTGAAGCTTTCTTT. Protein: CASSYLGQLNTEAFF.

The V gene is TRBV5-1, the J gene TRBJ2-1; D is perhaps TRBD1 (5 bases). Deletions cut 4 bases from V and 7 bases from J, with 15 bases between. The CDR3 totals 14 residues. Germline V gene sequence: CDR1 SGHRS, CDR2 YFSETQ. The CDR3 nucleotides read TGCGCCAGCAGCCAGGGTGACTTCGGAAATGAGCAGTTCTTC. Its translation is CASSQGDFGNEQFF. Together with reference TRBV5-1 and TRBJ2-1, the CDR3 gives the full variable domain: KAGVTQTPRYLIKTRGQQVTLSCSPISGHRSVSWYQQTPGQGLQFLFEYFSETQRNKGNFPGRFSGRQFSNSRSEMNVSTLELGDSALYLCASSQGDFGNEQFFGPGTRLTVL.

This clonotype was seen at least ten times. This chain connects TRBV6-1 to TRBJ2-1; tentative D call: TRBD1 (5 bases). V lost 5 bases, J lost 6 bases, and 17 bases lay in between. The CDR3 length is 15 residues. Germline V CDR1 and CDR2: MNHNS, SASEGT. This chain's CDR3 is CASSPDTLRGNEQFF. The CDR3 bases are TGTGCCAGCAGTCCTGACACCCTTAGGGGCAATGAGCAGTTCTTC.

This clonotype was recorded at least ten times. This chain connects TRBV12-3 or TRBV12-4 to TRBJ2-2, with TRBD1 matching 11 bases. The V segment lost 6 bases and the J segment 0 bases; nucleotides outside the gene matches: 0. This CDR3 has 15 amino acids. CDR3: CASRGQGANTGELFF. The CDR3, as DNA: TGTGCCAGCAGGGGACAGGGGGCGAACACCGGGGAGCTGTTTTTT.

This rearrangement joins TRBV11-2 to TRBJ1-2; unclear D gene. CDR1 and CDR2 (germline): SGHAT, FQNNGV. The CDR3 has 14 amino acids. Trimming shortened V by 7 bases and J by 8 bases, and 20 bases separated the two germline ends. The CDR3 loop reads CASTQDARGVGYTF. The CDR3 DNA sequence: TGTGCCAGCACCCAAGATGCCCGGGGTGTAGGCTACACCTTC.

This chain uses TRBV10-3 with TRBJ2-2; tentatively, D is TRBD2 (5 bases). The V gene's germline CDR1 is ENHRY and CDR2 SYGVKD. Trimming cost V 6 bases and J 4 bases, with 15 bases left between them. The CDR3 sequence is 15 residues long. CDR3 residues: CAIRTGIPGTGELFF. CDR3 nucleotides: TGTGCCATCAGAACCGGGATCCCGGGCACCGGGGAGCTGTTTTTT.

Ten or more counts support this clonotype. J is TRBJ1-1 and V is TRBV11-2; possibly TRBD1 for D (6 bases). Trimming shortened V by 4 bases and J by 1 base, and 13 bases separated the two germline ends. The germline V gene encodes CDR1 SGHAT and CDR2 FQNNGV. This CDR3 is 15 amino acids long. The CDR3 sequence: CASSSRGAPNTEAFF. The DNA for the CDR3 is TGTGCCAGCAGCTCTCGGGGGGCGCCGAACACTGAAGCTTTCTTT.

The chain couples TRBV7-9 to TRBJ2-6; no clear D gene. V dropped 5 bases and J dropped 2 bases, with 13 bases sitting between them. Germline CDR1 SEHNR, CDR2 FQNEAQ (reference sequence). The CDR3 length is 16 residues. The CDR3 region has the DNA TGTGCCAGCAGCCCTGGTTGGGGTCCTGGGGCCAACGTCCTGACTTTC. This encodes CASSPGWGPGANVLTF.